What follows are 22 T cell receptor beta chains derived from one specimen sequenced in a study of shared clonotypes between healthy human individuals. Assay used: immunoSEQ multiplex PCR; TCRdb lists only in-frame clones, some missing. The table lists 1.4 million to 1.5 million clones, roughly 95% of them singletons. The material sequenced was naive CD4+ T cells sorted from blood. Subset denoted: CD45RA+ positively selected. The receptors derive from a man aged 30-40 years in good health.

This chain joins TRBV20-1 and TRBJ2-7; D remains ambiguous. Trimming removed 6 bases from V and 4 bases from J, with 10 bases in between. Germline CDR1 reads DFQATT; CDR2 reads SNEGSKA (reference sequence). The CDR3 loop spans 11 amino acids. CDR3 in DNA: TGCAGTGCCCTGACGGGTTACGAGCAGTACTTC. Translating it yields CSALTGYEQYF.

The chain carries TRBV5-1 and TRBJ2-2, with a tentative D call TRBD2 (5 bases). V was shortened by 1 base and J by 7 bases, with 11 bases between the two germline ends. The CDR3 sequence is 14 residues long. CDR1 and CDR2 from the germline V gene are SGHRS and YFSETQ. The CDR3 region has the DNA TGCGCCAGCAGCTTGACCGGGGTCGGCGGGGAGCTGTTTTTT. Its protein is CASSLTGVGGELFF.

This chain connects TRBV5-1 to TRBJ2-2; 10 bases are a match to TRBD1. J lost 3 bases, V lost 4 bases, and 6 bases had no gene match. This CDR3 spans 16 amino acids. Germline CDR1 is SGHRS and CDR2 is YFSETQ. CDR3 loop: CASSPPGTGDTGELFF. The CDR3 nucleotides are TGCGCCAGCAGCCCCCCCGGGACAGGGGACACCGGGGAGCTGTTTTTT.

The rearrangement joins TRBV28 to TRBJ1-3, with D tentatively TRBD1 (6 bases). The V gene's germline CDR1 is MDHEN and CDR2 SYDVKM. The CDR3 contains 16 residues. V lost 3 bases and J 0 bases, leaving 12 bases between the germline ends. This CDR3 reads CASSFRGPSSGNTIYF. CDR3 coding DNA: TGTGCCAGCAGTTTCCGGGGGCCGAGCTCTGGAAACACCATATATTTT.

The rearrangement uses TRBV6-6 and TRBJ1-5; TRBD1 matches 7 bases. The CDR3 loop spans 15 amino acids. CDR1 MNHNY and CDR2 SVGAGI come from the germline V gene (reference sequence). The V gene end was trimmed by 6 bases and the J gene end by 0 bases; junction bases not matched to a gene: 5. The DNA for the CDR3 is TGTGCCAGCAGCACGGGACAGAATAGCAATCAGCCCCAGCATTTT. It codes for CASSTGQNSNQPQHF.

As DNA, the CDR3 is TGCGCCAGCAGCTTCCTAGCGCCCTACGAGACCCAGTACTTC. Residues: CASSFLAPYETQYF. The chain joins TRBV5-1 to TRBJ2-5, with D perhaps matching TRBD2 (6 bases). The ends were cut back, 2 bases at V and 5 bases at J, with 13 bases in the middle. The CDR3 totals 14 residues. Looked up from germline, CDR1 is SGHRS and CDR2 is YFSETQ.

The rearrangement uses TRBV6-6 and TRBJ2-6; TRBD1 or TRBD2 may be the D gene (5 bases each). The CDR3 consists of 16 residues. CDR1 MNHNY and CDR2 SVGAGI come from the germline V gene (reference sequence). Trimming removed 2 bases at V and 4 bases at J, with 12 bases between. The CDR3 is CASSYLGTRGANVLTF. Here the CDR3 DNA reads TGTGCCAGCAGTTACCTCGGGACCAGGGGGGCCAACGTCCTGACTTTC.

The J gene is TRBJ1-5, the V gene TRBV19; the match to TRBD1 covers 8 bases. With 9 bases clipped from V and 3 bases from J, the junction kept 19 bases outside the gene matches. CDR1 LNHDA and CDR2 SQIVND come from the germline V gene (reference sequence). CDR3 length equals 18 residues. CDR3 region: CASSEKTLTGVNNQPQHF. The CDR3 DNA reads as TGTGCCAGCAGCGAAAAGACCTTGACAGGGGTTAACAATCAGCCCCAGCATTTT.

CDR3 protein: CASSLKSTDTQYF. In nucleotides, the CDR3 is TGCGCCAGCAGCTTGAAGAGCACAGATACGCAGTATTTT. This sequence joins TRBV5-1 and TRBJ2-3, with no clear D. V lost 1 base and J 0 bases, leaving 3 bases between the germline ends. Per the germline V gene, CDR1 is SGHRS and CDR2 is YFSETQ. The CDR3 sequence is 13 residues long.

As regards this clone: An end of the junction does not agree with germline; a read error may underlie this. The V and J genes are TRBV7-2 and TRBJ2-3; tentatively, D is TRBD2 (5 bases). The CDR3 is 13 residues long. Germline values: CDR1 SGHTA, CDR2 FQGNSA. CDR3 DNA: TGTGCCAGCAGCCTAGCCAAGATCGGCACGCAGTATTTT. Amino acid sequence: CASSLAKIGTQYF.

The chain is built from TRBV28 and TRBJ1-5; perhaps TRBD1 as D (5 bases). This CDR3 comprises 13 residues. CDR1 and CDR2 from the germline V gene are MDHEN and SYDVKM. The V gene lost 4 bases and the J gene lost 11 bases, with 15 bases spanning the gap. The CDR3 DNA reads as TGTGCCAGCAGTTGGGACCTCCTTAAGGCCCAGCATTTT. It is translated as CASSWDLLKAQHF.

The chain combines TRBV5-4 with TRBJ2-2; 7 bases are shared with TRBD2. Trimming took 3 bases from V and 4 from J; bases not matched to a gene: 18. The CDR3 has 19 residues. Germline values: CDR1 SGHNT, CDR2 YYREEE (reference sequence). The DNA of the CDR3 is TGTGCCAGCAGCTCGGTAGTTGTGGGCGGGAGTTTTGGCACCGGGGAGCTGTTTTTT. This codes for CASSSVVVGGSFGTGELFF.

The chain links TRBV7-6 to TRBJ2-7; D may match TRBD1 or TRBD2 (5 bases each). From germline, CDR1 is SGHVS and CDR2 FNYEAQ. CDR3 size: 16 residues. Between the trimmed V and J ends, which lost 5 bases and 2 bases, there was a span of 19 bases. The CDR3 region has the DNA TGTGCCAGCAGCCCCCGATGGAAGGGGACCCCCTACGAGCAGTACTTC. Translated, it gives CASSPRWKGTPYEQYF.

This clone has just a few counts. The J gene is TRBJ1-2, the V gene TRBV7-9; 8 nucleotides align to TRBD1. Looked up from germline, CDR1 is SEHNR and CDR2 is FQNEAQ (reference sequence). Unmatched junction bases numbered 2, after V lost 4 bases and J lost 4 bases. The CDR3 loop spans 13 amino acids. The CDR3 DNA is TGTGCCAGCAGCTACACAGGGGGCTATGGCTACACCTTC. This translates into CASSYTGGYGYTF.

This clone has only one observation. This rearrangement joins TRBV30 to TRBJ2-1, with D maybe TRBD2 (6 bases). The CDR3 totals 15 residues. Trimming stripped 0 bases from V and 4 bases from J, with 13 bases between. Germline loops: CDR1 GTSNPN, CDR2 SVGIG (reference sequence). The CDR3 bases are TGTGCCTGGAGTGTACGGCGGGGACGTTACAATGAGCAGTTCTTC. Translating gives CAWSVRRGRYNEQFF. The whole variable domain, filled in from reference TRBV30 and TRBJ2-1, reads SQTIHQWPATLVQPVGSPLSLECTVEGTSNPNLYWYRQAAGRGLQLLFYSVGIGQISSEVPQNLSASRPQDRQFILSSKKLLLSDSGFYLCAWSVRRGRYNEQFFGPGTRLTVL.

The chain links TRBV11-2 to TRBJ2-7; 7 bases match TRBD2. The trim removed 5 bases at V and 3 bases at J, leaving 7 bases unmatched. The CDR3 extends over 14 amino acids. Per the germline V gene, CDR1 is SGHAT and CDR2 is FQNNGV. The CDR3 sequence: CASSPGLGLYEQYF. The CDR3 bases are TGTGCCAGCAGCCCAGGACTAGGGCTCTACGAGCAGTACTTC.

The rearrangement uses TRBV7-9 and TRBJ1-2, with D possibly being TRBD1 (6 bases). Looked up from germline, CDR1 is SEHNR and CDR2 is FQNEAQ (reference sequence). Trimming pared 6 bases from V and 3 bases from J, leaving 11 bases between. The CDR3 totals 13 residues. The CDR3 DNA follows: TGTGCCAGCAGTCCCCGGGGGCACTATGGCTACACCTTC. Its protein product is CASSPRGHYGYTF.

V is TRBV9 and J is TRBJ2-2; unclear D gene. The CDR3 extends over 14 amino acids. The V gene's germline CDR1 is SGDLS and CDR2 YYNGEE. The V end was cut by 2 bases, the J end by 3 bases, with 8 bases between. The CDR3 DNA sequence: TGTGCCAGCAGCGTTTTGTGGGACACCGGGGAGCTGTTTTTT. Encoded protein: CASSVLWDTGELFF.

The gene calls are TRBV5-8 and TRBJ2-4; possibly TRBD1 for D (6 bases). The length of the CDR3 is 14 residues. Germline CDR1 reads SGHTS; CDR2 reads YDEGEE. Trimming took 3 bases from V and 8 from J, leaving 15 bases between them. The CDR3: CASSYFRGSDIQYF. The CDR3 nucleotides read TGTGCCAGCAGCTATTTTAGGGGGTCGGACATTCAGTACTTC.

This sequence joins TRBV2 and TRBJ1-4; D not certain. CDR1 is SNHLY and CDR2 is FYNNEI in the germline V gene. CDR3 size: 14 residues. Trimming removed 3 bases from V and 8 bases from J, with 13 bases in between. The DNA for the CDR3 is TGTGCCAGCAGTGACCTGGGATTAAGAGAAAAACTGTTTTTT. It yields the protein CASSDLGLREKLFF.

This rearrangement joins TRBV9 to TRBJ2-1; unclear D gene. The CDR3 extends over 13 amino acids. V lost 4 bases to trimming and J lost 3 bases, with 8 bases between them. In germline, CDR1 is SGDLS, CDR2 YYNGEE. CDR3: CASSSDHYNEQFF. The CDR3, as DNA: TGTGCCAGCAGCTCCGACCACTACAATGAGCAGTTCTTC. The complete variable domain, with remaining parts taken from reference TRBV9 and TRBJ2-1, reads DSGVTQTPKHLITATGQRVTLRCSPRSGDLSVYWYQQSLDQGLQFLIQYYNGEERAKGNILERFSAQQFPDLHSELNLSSLELGDSALYFCASSSDHYNEQFFGPGTRLTVL.

The chain couples TRBV7-9 to TRBJ2-1; 10 positions agree with TRBD2. The junction had 1 base not matched to a gene; V was cut back by 2 bases and J by 6 bases. This CDR3 has 14 amino acids. CDR1 is SEHNR, CDR2 FQNEAQ, per germline (reference sequence). The DNA for the CDR3 is TGTGCCAGCAGCTTAATAGCGGGGGGCAATGAGCAGTTCTTC. It translates to CASSLIAGGNEQFF.